This T cell receptor beta chain was obtained from a study of blood T cell repertoires in COVID-19. Generated by immunoSEQ multiplex PCR, the TCRdb table keeps only in-frame clones and is missing some. The profile covers 150,000 to 170,000 clones, with 85% appearing a single time and around 8.1% taken by the ten largest. From germline, CDR1 is SGDLS and CDR2 YYNGEE. The CDR3 covers 17 residues. V gave up 4 bases and J gave up 3 bases; unmatched junction bases: 13. V is TRBV9 and J is TRBJ1-1; the match to TRBD1 covers 9 bases. This TCR derives from a woman in her fifties or sixties with COVID-19, enrolled during active disease. Sequencing used peripheral blood. CDR3 residues: CASSPRRTGAGDTEAFF. DNA for the CDR3: TGTGCCAGCAGCCCCCGTCGGACAGGGGCGGGAGACACTGAAGCTTTCTTT.